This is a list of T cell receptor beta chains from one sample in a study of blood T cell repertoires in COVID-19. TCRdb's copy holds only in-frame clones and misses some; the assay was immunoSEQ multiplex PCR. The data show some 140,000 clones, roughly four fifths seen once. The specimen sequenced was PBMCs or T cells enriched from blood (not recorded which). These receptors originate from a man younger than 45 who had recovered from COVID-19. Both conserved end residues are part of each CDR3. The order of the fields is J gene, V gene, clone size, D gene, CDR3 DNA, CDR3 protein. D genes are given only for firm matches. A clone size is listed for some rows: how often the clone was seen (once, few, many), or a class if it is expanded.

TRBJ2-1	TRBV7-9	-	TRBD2	TGTGCCAGCAGCATGAGACTAGCGGGGAATCATGAGCAGTTCTTC	CASSMRLAGNHEQFF
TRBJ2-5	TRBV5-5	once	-	TGTGCCAGCAGCTTGGGACAGATCAAAGAGACCCAGTACTTC	CASSLGQIKETQYF
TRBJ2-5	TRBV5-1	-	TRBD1	TGCGCCAGCAGCTTGAACGACAGGGGAGAGACCCAGTACTTC	CASSLNDRGETQYF
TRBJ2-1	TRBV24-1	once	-	TGTGCCACCAGTCAAATTCGACAGGCTGTGACCTACAATGAGCAGTTCTTC	CATSQIRQAVTYNEQFF
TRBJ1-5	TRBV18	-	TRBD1	TGTGCCAGCTCTCCAGGACAGGTTAGCAATCAGCCCCAGCATTTT	CASSPGQVSNQPQHF
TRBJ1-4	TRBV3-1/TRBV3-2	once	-	TGTGCCAGCAGCCAAGTACAGACCGAAAAACTGTTTTTT	CASSQVQTEKLFF
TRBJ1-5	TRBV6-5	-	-	TGTGCCAGCAGACGGACAGACCTTAGCAATCAGCCCCAGCATTTT	CASRRTDLSNQPQHF
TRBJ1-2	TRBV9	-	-	TGTGCCAGCAGCTCCCGAGGGAACTATGGCTACACCTTC	CASSSRGNYGYTF
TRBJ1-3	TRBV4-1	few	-	TGCGCCAGCAGCCCCTGGGACAACTCTGGAAACACCATATATTTT	CASSPWDNSGNTIYF
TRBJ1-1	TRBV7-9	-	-	TGTGCCAGTTCAGGGGATTTGAACACTGAAGCTTTCTTT	CASSGDLNTEAFF
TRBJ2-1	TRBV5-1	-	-	TGCGCCAGCAGTGGGGGGGGCCCCGGTCTTAGCTCCTACAATGAGCAGTTCTTC	CASSGGGPGLSSYNEQFF
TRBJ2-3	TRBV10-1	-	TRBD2	TGCGCCAGCAGTGATGGTAGCGGGGGAACAGATACGCAGTATTTT	CASSDGSGGTDTQYF
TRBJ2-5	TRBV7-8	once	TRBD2	TGTGCCAGCAGCTCCAGACTAGCACCCGAAGAGACCCAGTACTTC	CASSSRLAPEETQYF
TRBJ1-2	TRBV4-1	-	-	TGCGCCAGCAGCCAAGTCACAGAACGAGGCTACACCTTC	CASSQVTERGYTF
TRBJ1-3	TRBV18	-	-	TGTGCCAGCTCACGATCCGCAGGCTCTGGAAACACCATATATTTT	CASSRSAGSGNTIYF
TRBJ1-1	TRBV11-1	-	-	TGTGCCAGCAGCTTAGGAGGGCTTCCGGAAGCTTTCTTT	CASSLGGLPEAFF
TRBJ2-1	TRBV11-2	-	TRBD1	TGTGCCAGCAGCCCACGGACAGGGAGTTCCAATGAGCAGTTCTTC	CASSPRTGSSNEQFF
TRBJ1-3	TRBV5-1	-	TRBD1	TGCGCCAGCAGCTTGGCCGGGACAGGGGCTGGAAACACCATATATTTT	CASSLAGTGAGNTIYF
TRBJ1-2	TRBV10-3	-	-	TGTGCCATCAGTGAGGAGGGTAACTATGGCTACACCTTC	CAISEEGNYGYTF
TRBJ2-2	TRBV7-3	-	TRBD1	TGTGCCAGCAGCTTAGTCCCCGGGACAGGGGGCGGGGAGCTGTTTTTT	CASSLVPGTGGGELFF
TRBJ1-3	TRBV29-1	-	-	TGCAGCACTGTAGGGGGAAAATCTGGAAACACCATATATTTT	CSTVGGKSGNTIYF
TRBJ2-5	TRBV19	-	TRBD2	TGTGCCAGTAGTATGGTGGCTAGCGGGAGGAGAAAGACCCAGTACTTC	CASSMVASGRRKTQYF
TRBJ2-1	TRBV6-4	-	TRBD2	TGTGCCAGCAGCCGACTAGCGGGAGTTGAGCAGTTCTTC	CASSRLAGVEQFF
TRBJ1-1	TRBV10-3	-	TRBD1	TGTGCCATCAGTGAAAGACAGCCAGGGGGGAACACTGAAGCTTTCTTT	CAISERQPGGNTEAFF
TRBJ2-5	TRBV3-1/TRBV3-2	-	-	TGTGCCAGCAGCCAAGTCGGCAGGGTCCCAACCAAAGAGACCCAGTACTTC	CASSQVGRVPTKETQYF
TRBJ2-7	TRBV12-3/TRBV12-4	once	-	TGTGCCAGCAGACTCGGGTTGGCCGAGCAGTACTTC	CASRLGLAEQYF
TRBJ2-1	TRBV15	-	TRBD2	TGTGCCACCACAAACCCTAGCGGTTCATACAATGAGCAGTTCTTC	CATTNPSGSYNEQFF
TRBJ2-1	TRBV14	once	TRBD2	TGTGCCAGCAGCCAAGGGTTTTGGACTAGCGGCGGGCAGTTCTTC	CASSQGFWTSGGQFF
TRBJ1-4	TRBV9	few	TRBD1	TGTGCCAGCAGCTCACAGGGGGCTGGAGAAAAACTGTTTTTT	CASSSQGAGEKLFF
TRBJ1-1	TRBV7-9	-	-	TGTGCCAGCAGCCAGACAGGTGAAGCTTTCTTT	CASSQTGEAFF
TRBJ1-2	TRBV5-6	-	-	TGTGCCAGCAGCCTGGTGGTCAGTAATGGCTACACCTTC	CASSLVVSNGYTF
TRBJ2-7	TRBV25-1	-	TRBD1	TGTGCCAGCAGTGGCTCTTTGGGGACAGGGGACTCCTACGAGCAGTACTTC	CASSGSLGTGDSYEQYF
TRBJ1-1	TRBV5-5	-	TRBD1	TGTGCCAGCAGCACTCAGGGGGACACTGAAGCTTTCTTT	CASSTQGDTEAFF
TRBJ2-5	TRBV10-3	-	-	TGTGCCATCAGTGAGCCCCCGACACAAGAGACCCAGTACTTC	CAISEPPTQETQYF
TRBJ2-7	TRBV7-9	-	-	TGTGCCAGCAGCCATCCGCAGGGCGCTTACGAGCAGTACTTC	CASSHPQGAYEQYF
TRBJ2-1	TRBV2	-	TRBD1	TGTGCCAGCGGCTCGGGACAGGGGGCGTCAAATGAGCAGTTCTTC	CASGSGQGASNEQFF
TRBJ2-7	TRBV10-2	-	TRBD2	TGCGCCAGCAGTGGGACTAGCGGGTCCTACGAGCAGTACTTC	CASSGTSGSYEQYF
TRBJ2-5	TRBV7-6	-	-	TGTGCCAGCAGCTTAACGGGTCCCCCGTACTTC	CASSLTGPPYF
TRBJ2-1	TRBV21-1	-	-	TGTGCCAGCAGGGGGGCGAAGGGGGTTTACAATGAGCAGTTCTTC	CASRGAKGVYNEQFF
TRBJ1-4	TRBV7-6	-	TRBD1	TGTGCCAGCAGTCCGATCAGGGGGCAGATTAATGAAAAACTGTTTTTT	CASSPIRGQINEKLFF
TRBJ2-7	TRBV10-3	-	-	TGTGCCATCGGGGCGGGCGGGGCCATCTACGAGCAGTACTTC	CAIGAGGAIYEQYF
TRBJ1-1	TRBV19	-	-	TGTGCCAGTACCACCCTGGGGGGGTTCACTGAAGCTTTCTTT	CASTTLGGFTEAFF
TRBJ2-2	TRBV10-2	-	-	TGCGCCAGCACCCCCGCGGTCATCGGGGAGCTGTTTTTT	CASTPAVIGELFF
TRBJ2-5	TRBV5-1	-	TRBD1	TGCGCCAGCAGCGCCGGGACAGGGACTGGAGAGACCCAGTACTTC	CASSAGTGTGETQYF
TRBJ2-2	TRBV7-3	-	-	TGTGCCAGCAGCTCGGTGCACACCGGGGAGCTGTTTTTT	CASSSVHTGELFF
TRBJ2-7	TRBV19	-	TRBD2	TGTGCCAGTAGTCCATTAGCGGGAGGCGTCATCGAGCAGTACTTC	CASSPLAGGVIEQYF
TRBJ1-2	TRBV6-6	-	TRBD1	TGTGCCAGCAGTCCACTACGGGACAGGGTGGATGGCTACACCTTC	CASSPLRDRVDGYTF